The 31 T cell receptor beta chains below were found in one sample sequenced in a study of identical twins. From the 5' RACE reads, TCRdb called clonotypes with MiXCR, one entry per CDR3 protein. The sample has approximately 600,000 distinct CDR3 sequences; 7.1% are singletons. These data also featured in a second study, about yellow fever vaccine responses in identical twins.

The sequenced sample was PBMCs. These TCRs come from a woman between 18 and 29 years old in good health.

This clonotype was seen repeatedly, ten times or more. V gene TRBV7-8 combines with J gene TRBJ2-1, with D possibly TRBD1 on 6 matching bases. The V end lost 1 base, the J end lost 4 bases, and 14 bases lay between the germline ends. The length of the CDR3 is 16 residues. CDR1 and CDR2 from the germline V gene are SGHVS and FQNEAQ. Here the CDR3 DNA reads TGTGCCAGCAGCTTAGAGGGGGTAGCAGCTTACAATGAGCAGTTCTTC. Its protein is CASSLEGVAAYNEQFF.

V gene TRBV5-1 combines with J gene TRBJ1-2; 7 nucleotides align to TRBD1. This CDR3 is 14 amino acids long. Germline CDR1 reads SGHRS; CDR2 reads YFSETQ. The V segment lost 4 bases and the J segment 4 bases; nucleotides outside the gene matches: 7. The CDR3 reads CASSPGTEGYGYTF. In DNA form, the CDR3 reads TGCGCCAGCAGCCCCGGGACAGAGGGCTATGGCTACACCTTC.

CDR3 nucleotides: TGCGCCAGCAGCGGAAACACAGGGGTTAACACTGAAGCTTTCTTT. Its translation: CASSGNTGVNTEAFF. The chain couples TRBV5-1 to TRBJ1-1, with 7 positions matching TRBD1. This CDR3 spans 15 amino acids. The germline V gene encodes CDR1 SGHRS and CDR2 YFSETQ. V lost 4 bases, J lost 2 bases, and 8 bases stayed unmatched.

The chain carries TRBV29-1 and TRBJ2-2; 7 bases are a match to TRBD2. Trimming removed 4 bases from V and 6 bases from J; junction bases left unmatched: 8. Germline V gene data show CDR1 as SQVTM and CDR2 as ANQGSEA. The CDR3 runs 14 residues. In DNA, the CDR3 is TGCAGCGTTGTAGGCGGGAGTGGGCCCGGGGAGCTGTTTTTT. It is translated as CSVVGGSGPGELFF.

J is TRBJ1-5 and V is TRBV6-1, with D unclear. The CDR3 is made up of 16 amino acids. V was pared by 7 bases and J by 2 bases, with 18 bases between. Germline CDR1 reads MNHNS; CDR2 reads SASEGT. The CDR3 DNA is TGTGCCAGCACCCCCCGAACGGGAATCGGCAATCAGCCCCAGCATTTT. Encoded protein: CASTPRTGIGNQPQHF.

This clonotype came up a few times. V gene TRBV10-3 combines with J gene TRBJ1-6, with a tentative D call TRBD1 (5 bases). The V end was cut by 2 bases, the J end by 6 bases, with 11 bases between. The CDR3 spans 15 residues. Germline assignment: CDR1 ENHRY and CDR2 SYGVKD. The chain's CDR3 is CAISEVGLGNSPLHF. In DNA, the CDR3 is TGTGCCATCAGTGAGGTGGGGCTGGGTAATTCACCCCTCCACTTT.

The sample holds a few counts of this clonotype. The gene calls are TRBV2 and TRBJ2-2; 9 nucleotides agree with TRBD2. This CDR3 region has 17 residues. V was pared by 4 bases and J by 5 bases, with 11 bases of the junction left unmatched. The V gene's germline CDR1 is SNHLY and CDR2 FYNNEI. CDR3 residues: CASSGSIGLASTGELFF. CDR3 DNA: TGTGCCAGCAGTGGTTCTATAGGACTAGCGTCTACCGGGGAGCTGTTTTTT.

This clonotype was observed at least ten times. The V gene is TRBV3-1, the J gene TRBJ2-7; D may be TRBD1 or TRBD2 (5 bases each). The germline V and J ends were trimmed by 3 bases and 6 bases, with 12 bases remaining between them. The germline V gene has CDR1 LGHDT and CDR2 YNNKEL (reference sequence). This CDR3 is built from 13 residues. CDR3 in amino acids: CASSQGRGLEQYV. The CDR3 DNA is TGTGCCAGCAGCCAGGGACGGGGTCTCGAGCAGTACGTC.

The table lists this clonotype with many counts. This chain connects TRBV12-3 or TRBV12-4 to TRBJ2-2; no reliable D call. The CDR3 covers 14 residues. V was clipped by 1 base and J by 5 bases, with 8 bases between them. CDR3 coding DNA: TGTGCCAGCAGTTTAGTTGGCGAAACCGGGGAGCTGTTTTTT. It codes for CASSLVGETGELFF.

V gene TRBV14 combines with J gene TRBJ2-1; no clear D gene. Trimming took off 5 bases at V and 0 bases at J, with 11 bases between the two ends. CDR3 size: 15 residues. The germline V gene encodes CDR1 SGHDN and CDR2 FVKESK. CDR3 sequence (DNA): TGTGCCAGCAGCAAAAAGGTCTTCTCCTACAATGAGCAGTTCTTC. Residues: CASSKKVFSYNEQFF. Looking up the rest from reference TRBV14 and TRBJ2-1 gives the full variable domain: EAGVTQFPSHSVIEKGQTVTLRCDPISGHDNLYWYRRVMGKEIKFLLHFVKESKQDESGMPNNRFLAERTGGTYSTLKVQPAELEDSGVYFCASSKKVFSYNEQFFGPGTRLTVL.

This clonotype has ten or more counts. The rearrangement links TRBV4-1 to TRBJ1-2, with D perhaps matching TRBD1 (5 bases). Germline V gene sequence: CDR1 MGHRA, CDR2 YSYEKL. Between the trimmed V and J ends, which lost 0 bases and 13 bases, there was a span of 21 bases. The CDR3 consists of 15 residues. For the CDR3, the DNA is TGCGCCAGCAGCCAAGACGGCCTAAGGGGAGGCCGGGGCACCTTC. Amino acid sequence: CASSQDGLRGGRGTF.

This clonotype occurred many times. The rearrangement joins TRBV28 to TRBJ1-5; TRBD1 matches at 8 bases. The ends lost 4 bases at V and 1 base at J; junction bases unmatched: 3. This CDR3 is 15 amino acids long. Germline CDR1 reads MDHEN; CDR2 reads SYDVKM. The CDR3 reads CASSSTGGSNQPQHF. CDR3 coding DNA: TGTGCCAGCAGTTCAACAGGGGGGAGCAATCAGCCCCAGCATTTT.

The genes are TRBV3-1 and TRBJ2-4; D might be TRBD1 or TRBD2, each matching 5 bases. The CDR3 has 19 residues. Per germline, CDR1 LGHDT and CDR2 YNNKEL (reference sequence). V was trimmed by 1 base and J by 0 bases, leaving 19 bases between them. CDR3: CASSQVGRLGVLAKNIQYF. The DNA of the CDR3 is TGTGCCAGCAGCCAAGTAGGTCGGTTGGGGGTTCTAGCCAAAAACATTCAGTACTTC.

DNA of the CDR3: TGTGCCAGCAGCGCAGGGTTGGATTGGATGGTCTTGAACACCGGGGAGCTGTTTTTT. This sequence encodes CASSAGLDWMVLNTGELFF. V and J are TRBV11-1 and TRBJ2-2, with a weak D call TRBD1 (5 bases). CDR1 and CDR2 from the germline V gene are SGHAT and FQDESV (reference sequence). The CDR3 is 19 residues long. Trimming shortened V by 5 bases and J by 1 base, and 23 bases separated the two germline ends.

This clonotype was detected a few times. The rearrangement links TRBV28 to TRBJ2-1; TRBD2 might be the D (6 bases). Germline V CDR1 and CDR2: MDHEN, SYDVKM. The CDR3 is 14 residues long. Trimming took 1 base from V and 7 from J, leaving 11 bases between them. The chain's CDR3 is CASSLSLALNEQFF. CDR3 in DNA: TGTGCCAGCAGTTTATCCCTAGCGTTAAATGAGCAGTTCTTC. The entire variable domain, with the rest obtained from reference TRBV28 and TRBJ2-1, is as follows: DVKVTQSSRYLVKRTGEKVFLECVQDMDHENMFWYRQDPGLGLRLIYFSYDVKMKEKGDIPEGYSVSREKKERFSLILESASTNQTSMYLCASSLSLALNEQFFGPGTRLTVL.

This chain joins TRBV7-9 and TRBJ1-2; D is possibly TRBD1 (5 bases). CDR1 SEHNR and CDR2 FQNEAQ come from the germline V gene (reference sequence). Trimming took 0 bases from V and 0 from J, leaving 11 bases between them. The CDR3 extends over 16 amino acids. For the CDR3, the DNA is TGTGCCAGCAGCTTAGCGCAGGGACCTTCTAACTATGGCTACACCTTC. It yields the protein CASSLAQGPSNYGYTF.

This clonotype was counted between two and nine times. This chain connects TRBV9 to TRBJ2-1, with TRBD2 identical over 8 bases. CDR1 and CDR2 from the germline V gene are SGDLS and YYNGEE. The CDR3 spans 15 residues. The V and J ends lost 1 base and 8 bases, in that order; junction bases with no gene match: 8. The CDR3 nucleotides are TGTGCCAGCAGCGTATTGACGGGGGGGCCGTATGAGCAGTTCTTC. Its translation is CASSVLTGGPYEQFF.

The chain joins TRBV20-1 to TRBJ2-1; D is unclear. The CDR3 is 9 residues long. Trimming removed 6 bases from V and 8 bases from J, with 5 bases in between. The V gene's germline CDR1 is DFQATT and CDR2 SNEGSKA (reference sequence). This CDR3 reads CSAHHEQFF. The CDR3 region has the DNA TGCAGTGCCCACCATGAGCAGTTCTTC.

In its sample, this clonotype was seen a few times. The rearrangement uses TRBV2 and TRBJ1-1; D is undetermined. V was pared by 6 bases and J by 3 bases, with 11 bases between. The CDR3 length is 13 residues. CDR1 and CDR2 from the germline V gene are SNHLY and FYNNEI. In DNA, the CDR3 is TGTGCCAGCAGAGCGACCTTTTACACTGAAGCTTTCTTT. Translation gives CASRATFYTEAFF.

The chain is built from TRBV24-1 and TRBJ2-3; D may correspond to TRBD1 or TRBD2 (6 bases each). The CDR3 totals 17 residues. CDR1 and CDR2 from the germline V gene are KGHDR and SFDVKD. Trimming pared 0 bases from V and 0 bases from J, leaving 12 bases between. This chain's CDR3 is CATSDLAPGASTDTQYF. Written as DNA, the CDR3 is TGTGCCACCAGTGATTTGGCTCCGGGGGCTAGCACAGATACGCAGTATTTT.

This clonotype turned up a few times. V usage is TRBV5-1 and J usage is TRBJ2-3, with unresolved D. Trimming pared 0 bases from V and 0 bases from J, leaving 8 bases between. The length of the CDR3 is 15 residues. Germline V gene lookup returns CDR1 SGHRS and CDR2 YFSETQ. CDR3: CASSLDAPSTDTQYF. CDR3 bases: TGCGCCAGCAGCTTGGACGCGCCTAGCACAGATACGCAGTATTTT.

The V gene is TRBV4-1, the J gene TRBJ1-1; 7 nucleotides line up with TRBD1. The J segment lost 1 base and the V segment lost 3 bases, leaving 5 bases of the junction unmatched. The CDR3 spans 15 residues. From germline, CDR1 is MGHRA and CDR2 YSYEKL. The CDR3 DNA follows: TGCGCCAGCAGCCACGTCCACAGGGGGAACACTGAAGCTTTCTTT. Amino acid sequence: CASSHVHRGNTEAFF.

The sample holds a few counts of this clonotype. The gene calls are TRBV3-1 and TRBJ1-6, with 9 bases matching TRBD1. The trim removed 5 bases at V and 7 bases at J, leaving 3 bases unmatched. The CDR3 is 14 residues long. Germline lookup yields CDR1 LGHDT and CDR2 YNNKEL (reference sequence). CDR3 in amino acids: CASSGQGLNSPLHF. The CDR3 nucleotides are TGTGCCAGCAGCGGACAGGGGCTAAATTCACCCCTCCACTTT.

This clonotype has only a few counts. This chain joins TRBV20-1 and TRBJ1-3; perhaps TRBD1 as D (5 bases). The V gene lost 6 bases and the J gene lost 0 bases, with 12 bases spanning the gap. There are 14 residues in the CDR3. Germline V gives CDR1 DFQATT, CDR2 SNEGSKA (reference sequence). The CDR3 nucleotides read TGCAGTGCCACGGACATGAGCTCTGGAAACACCATATATTTT. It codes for CSATDMSSGNTIYF.

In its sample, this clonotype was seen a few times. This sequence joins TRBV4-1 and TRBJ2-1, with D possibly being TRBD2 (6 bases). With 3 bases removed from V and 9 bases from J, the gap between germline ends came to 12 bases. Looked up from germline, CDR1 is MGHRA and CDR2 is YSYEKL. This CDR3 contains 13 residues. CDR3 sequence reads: CASSQTRFGEQFF. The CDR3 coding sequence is TGCGCCAGCAGCCAGACTAGGTTCGGTGAGCAGTTCTTC.

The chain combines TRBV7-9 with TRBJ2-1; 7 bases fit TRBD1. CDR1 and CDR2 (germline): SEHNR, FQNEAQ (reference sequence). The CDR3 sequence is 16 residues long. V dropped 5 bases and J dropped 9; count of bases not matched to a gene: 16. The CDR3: CASSTGVTMVGFEQFF. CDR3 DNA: TGTGCCAGCAGCACAGGGGTGACGATGGTCGGTTTTGAGCAGTTCTTC.

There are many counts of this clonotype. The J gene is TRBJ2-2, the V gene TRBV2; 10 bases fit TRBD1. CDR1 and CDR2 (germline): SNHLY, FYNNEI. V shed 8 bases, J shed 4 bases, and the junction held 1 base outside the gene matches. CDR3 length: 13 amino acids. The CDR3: CASRQGATGELFF. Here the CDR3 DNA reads TGTGCCAGCCGACAGGGGGCCACCGGGGAGCTGTTTTTT.

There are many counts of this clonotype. The CDR3 DNA sequence: TGTGCCAGCAATTATGGGGCTAGTGGCCCTTACGAGCAGTACGTC. This translates into CASNYGASGPYEQYV. The chain carries TRBV2 and TRBJ2-7, with D perhaps matching TRBD1 (5 bases). V was trimmed by 7 bases and J by 4 bases, leaving 20 bases between them. The CDR3 consists of 15 residues. The germline V gene has CDR1 SNHLY and CDR2 FYNNEI.

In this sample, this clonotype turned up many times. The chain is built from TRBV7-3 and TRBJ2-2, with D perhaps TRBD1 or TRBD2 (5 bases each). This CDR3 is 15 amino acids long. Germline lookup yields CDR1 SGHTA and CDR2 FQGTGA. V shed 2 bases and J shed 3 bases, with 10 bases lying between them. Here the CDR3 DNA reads TGTGCCAGCAGCTTAGGTGGGGACGACACCGGGGAGCTGTTTTTT. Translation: CASSLGGDDTGELFF.

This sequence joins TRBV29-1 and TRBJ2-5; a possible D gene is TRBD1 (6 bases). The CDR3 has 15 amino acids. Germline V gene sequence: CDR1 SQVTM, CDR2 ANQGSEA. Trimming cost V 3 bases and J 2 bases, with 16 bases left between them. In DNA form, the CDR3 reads TGCAGCGTTGACTTAGGACAGAAGCTTCAAGAGACCCAGTACTTC. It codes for CSVDLGQKLQETQYF.

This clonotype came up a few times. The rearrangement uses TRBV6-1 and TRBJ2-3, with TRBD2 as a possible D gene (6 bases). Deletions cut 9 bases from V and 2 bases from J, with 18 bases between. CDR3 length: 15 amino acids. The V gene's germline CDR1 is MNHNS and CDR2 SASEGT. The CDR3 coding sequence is TGTGCCAGTAACTCGGGAGTCGGCGCCACAGATACGCAGTATTTT. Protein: CASNSGVGATDTQYF.